Below are 28 T cell receptor beta chains sequenced from a single sample in a study of T cell responses to AZD1222 COVID-19 vaccine. Produced via immunoSEQ multiplex PCR; TCRdb's table is partial and in-frame only. In the table there are 200,000 to 300,000 clones, 93% of which are singletons. Sample: peripheral blood, taken on day 0 of AZD1222 vaccination. These receptors were collected from an adult in good health.

The V and J genes are TRBV5-4 and TRBJ2-3; 7 positions agree with TRBD2. V shed 0 bases, J shed 5 bases, and the junction held 9 bases outside the gene matches. The CDR3 runs to 16 residues. Germline V gene data show CDR1 as SGHNT and CDR2 as YYREEE (reference sequence). This CDR3 is CASSLVGLQGKDTQYF. The CDR3 region has the DNA TGTGCCAGCAGCTTGGTGGGACTACAAGGCAAAGATACGCAGTATTTT. Full variable domain (missing parts from reference TRBV5-4 and TRBJ2-3): ETGVTQSPTHLIKTRGQQVTLRCSSQSGHNTVSWYQQALGQGPQFIFQYYREEENGRGNFPPRFSGLQFPNYSSELNVNALELDDSALYLCASSLVGLQGKDTQYFGPGTRLTVL.

The chain employs TRBV5-1 and TRBJ2-5; perhaps TRBD2 as D (5 bases). This CDR3 spans 14 amino acids. CDR1 is SGHRS, CDR2 YFSETQ, per germline. V lost 0 bases, J lost 2 bases, and 8 bases lay in between. CDR3 sequence: CASSLGRRQETQYF. DNA for the CDR3: TGCGCCAGCAGCTTGGGAAGGAGGCAAGAGACCCAGTACTTC. Combining the CDR3 with reference TRBV5-1 and TRBJ2-5 gives the whole variable domain KAGVTQTPRYLIKTRGQQVTLSCSPISGHRSVSWYQQTPGQGLQFLFEYFSETQRNKGNFPGRFSGRQFSNSRSEMNVSTLELGDSALYLCASSLGRRQETQYFGPGTRLLVL.

V gene TRBV7-3 combines with J gene TRBJ1-3; 8 positions match TRBD1. V lost 4 bases, J lost 2 bases, and 4 bases stayed unmatched. The CDR3 runs to 15 residues. Germline V gene lookup returns CDR1 SGHTA and CDR2 FQGTGA. CDR3 loop: CASSSTGATGNTIYF. As DNA, the CDR3 is TGTGCCAGCAGCTCGACAGGGGCTACTGGAAACACCATATATTTT.

The rearrangement links TRBV5-4 to TRBJ2-7, with D maybe TRBD2 (5 bases). Germline V lookup: CDR1 SGHNT, CDR2 YYREEE (reference sequence). The ends were cut back, 4 bases at V and 6 bases at J, with 14 bases in the middle. The CDR3 length is 13 residues. This CDR3 is CASSPAGPFEQYF. The CDR3 DNA reads TGTGCCAGCAGCCCCGCGGGCCCCTTCGAGCAGTACTTC.

This chain connects TRBV2 to TRBJ1-5, with D possibly TRBD1 on 5 matching bases. V lost 4 bases and J lost 3, with 16 bases in between. The CDR3 consists of 16 residues. Germline V gene lookup returns CDR1 SNHLY and CDR2 FYNNEI. DNA for the CDR3: TGTGCCAGCAGTGTCGGGTCAGGCGGGACCAATCAGCCCCAGCATTTT. Translation gives CASSVGSGGTNQPQHF.

This clone appeared once. This chain joins TRBV30 and TRBJ1-1; no firm D call. Germline CDR1 GTSNPN, CDR2 SVGIG (reference sequence). The CDR3 sequence is 13 residues long. Between the trimmed V and J ends, which lost 0 bases and 4 bases, there was a span of 9 bases. CDR3: CAWSVRRPTEAFF. The CDR3 DNA follows: TGTGCCTGGAGTGTAAGACGGCCCACTGAAGCTTTCTTT.

This rearrangement joins TRBV7-3 to TRBJ2-5, with D unclear. From germline, CDR1 is SGHTA and CDR2 FQGTGA. V shed 2 bases and J shed 4 bases, with 8 bases lying between them. The CDR3 length is 13 residues. The CDR3 is CASSLQAAETQYF. The CDR3 DNA sequence: TGTGCCAGCAGCTTACAGGCGGCAGAGACCCAGTACTTC.

The J gene is TRBJ2-3, the V gene TRBV15, with 7 bases matching TRBD1. The CDR3 has 15 residues. Trimming at V came to 5 bases and at J to 3 bases, leaving 8 bases not matched to a gene. The germline V gene encodes CDR1 LNHNV and CDR2 YYDKDF (reference sequence). CDR3 coding DNA: TGTGCCACCAGCTTACGGCCACAGGGGACAGATACGCAGTATTTT. The encoded protein is CATSLRPQGTDTQYF.

The chain has TRBV5-1 and TRBJ2-7, with D perhaps TRBD2 (6 bases). CDR1 is SGHRS and CDR2 is YFSETQ in the germline V gene. The CDR3 consists of 14 residues. Trimming stripped 4 bases from V and 2 bases from J, with 13 bases between. CDR3: CASSGGTGTYEQYF. In DNA, the CDR3 is TGCGCCAGCAGCGGCGGGACGGGAACCTACGAGCAGTACTTC.

The rearrangement joins TRBV12-3 or TRBV12-4 to TRBJ1-6; 8 bases are shared with TRBD1. The CDR3 contains 12 residues. The V and J ends lost 6 bases and 11 bases, in that order; junction bases with no gene match: 3. CDR3 bases: TGTGCCAGCAGCAGACAGGGGCCACCCCTCCACTTT. Its protein product is CASSRQGPPLHF.

This chain connects TRBV5-8 to TRBJ1-6; D possibly corresponds to TRBD1 (5 bases). The CDR3 has 13 amino acids. Germline lookup yields CDR1 SGHTS and CDR2 YDEGEE. V shed 9 bases and J shed 6 bases, with 13 bases lying between them. The CDR3 DNA reads TGTGCCATCCACCAGGGCTTTAATTCACCCCTCCACTTT. It translates to CAIHQGFNSPLHF.

V gene TRBV20-1 combines with J gene TRBJ2-7; 9 bases agree with TRBD2. Trimming at V came to 3 bases and at J to 7 bases, leaving 10 bases not matched to a gene. Germline values: CDR1 DFQATT, CDR2 SNEGSKA (reference sequence). This CDR3 contains 14 residues. The CDR3 DNA sequence: TGCAGTGCTAGTGATAGCGGGAGTGGGAGGGAGCAGTACTTC. Residues: CSASDSGSGREQYF.

This chain connects TRBV7-9 to TRBJ1-4, with 7 positions matching TRBD1. Per germline, CDR1 SEHNR and CDR2 FQNEAQ (reference sequence). Losses at the gene ends were 5 bases for V and 5 bases for J; bases not matched to a gene: 8. The CDR3 is 15 amino acids. The CDR3 DNA reads TGTGCCAGCAGCCTCGGGGGACAGCTAAATGAAAAACTGTTTTTT. Translating gives CASSLGGQLNEKLFF.

Points on this clone: This CDR3 is also generated by other DNA sequences in the sample. The chain is built from TRBV5-1 and TRBJ2-7; 9 bases are a match to TRBD1. J was trimmed by 4 bases and V by 3 bases; bases with no gene match: 5. Germline V gene lookup returns CDR1 SGHRS and CDR2 YFSETQ. The CDR3 is 14 residues long. The DNA of the CDR3 is TGCGCCAGCAGCTCTGGACAGGGGAGGTACGAGCAGTACTTC. This sequence encodes CASSSGQGRYEQYF.

The chain recombines TRBV4-1 with TRBJ1-1; 7 nucleotides agree with TRBD1. Germline V lookup: CDR1 MGHRA, CDR2 YSYEKL. V gave up 0 bases and J gave up 0 bases; unmatched junction bases: 7. The CDR3 has 17 amino acids. As DNA, the CDR3 is TGCGCCAGCAGCCAAGAAGGGAGGGGACAGATGAACACTGAAGCTTTCTTT. It codes for CASSQEGRGQMNTEAFF.

V is TRBV27 and J is TRBJ1-5; D may be TRBD1 (5 bases). Per the germline V gene, CDR1 is MNHEY and CDR2 is SMNVEV (reference sequence). The length of the CDR3 is 14 residues. The V gene lost 4 bases and the J gene lost 5 bases, with 12 bases spanning the gap. The CDR3 bases are TGTGCCAGCAGTTCTGGGGACGGGTATCAGCCCCAGCATTTT. As protein: CASSSGDGYQPQHF.

The V and J genes are TRBV28 and TRBJ2-7; TRBD1 matches at 7 bases. The CDR3 spans 14 residues. V shed 5 bases and J 2 bases; nucleotides not matched to a gene: 6. Germline values: CDR1 MDHEN, CDR2 SYDVKM. CDR3 in amino acids: CASSETGSAYEQYF. The CDR3 DNA is TGTGCCAGCAGTGAGACAGGGAGTGCCTACGAGCAGTACTTC.

The chain employs TRBV7-9 and TRBJ2-1; possibly TRBD1 for D (6 bases). The CDR3 contains 12 residues. V lost 4 bases and J lost 6, with 7 bases in between. CDR1 is SEHNR and CDR2 is FQNEAQ in the germline V gene (reference sequence). CDR3 amino acids: CASSSDSNEQFF. The CDR3 DNA sequence: TGTGCCAGCAGCTCGGACAGCAATGAGCAGTTCTTC.

The genes are TRBV5-3 and TRBJ2-2, with D maybe TRBD2 (5 bases). TRBV5-3 is reported as an ORF; its role is uncertain. The V end was cut by 3 bases, the J end by 8 bases, with 11 bases between. The CDR3 covers 13 residues. The CDR3 coding sequence is TGTGCCAGAAGCTCCGTTCCGGGGGGGGAGCTGTTTTTT. It specifies CARSSVPGGELFF.

The gene calls are TRBV28 and TRBJ2-7; 8 bases align to TRBD2. The germline V gene has CDR1 MDHEN and CDR2 SYDVKM. The CDR3 length is 15 residues. J was trimmed by 4 bases and V by 8 bases; bases with no gene match: 13. CDR3 nucleotides: TGTGCCAGCGGGTCGGGCGGGGGGCAATCTTACGAGCAGTACTTC. Its protein is CASGSGGGQSYEQYF.

The chain has TRBV5-1 and TRBJ2-1, with D unresolved. Per germline, CDR1 SGHRS and CDR2 YFSETQ. V was cut by 0 bases and J by 5 bases, with 15 bases left in between. This CDR3 has 16 amino acids. CDR3 bases: TGCGCCAGCAGCTTGGGCTGGAGCCGTCGGAACAATGAGCAGTTCTTC. It encodes CASSLGWSRRNNEQFF.

V and J are TRBV5-6 and TRBJ2-1; 11 nucleotides line up with TRBD2. The CDR3 loop spans 16 amino acids. CDR1 and CDR2 (germline): SGHDT, YYEEEE. V shed 2 bases and J 8 bases; nucleotides not matched to a gene: 9. The chain's CDR3 is CASSFYLAGGRDEQFF. Written as DNA, the CDR3 is TGTGCCAGCAGCTTCTACTTAGCGGGAGGGCGGGATGAGCAGTTCTTC.

The chain has TRBV29-1 and TRBJ1-1; 9 positions agree with TRBD1. Germline V CDR1 and CDR2: SQVTM, ANQGSEA. The CDR3 has 13 amino acids. The V gene end was trimmed by 4 bases and the J gene end by 5 bases; junction bases not matched to a gene: 5. The CDR3 DNA reads TGCAGCGTTGGACAGGGGGATTGGACTGAAGCTTTCTTT. This sequence encodes CSVGQGDWTEAFF.

This clone appeared once. The chain recombines TRBV7-9 with TRBJ1-1; 10 bases agree with TRBD1. The V and J ends lost 5 bases and 4 bases, in that order; junction bases with no gene match: 13. CDR1 is SEHNR, CDR2 FQNEAQ, per germline (reference sequence). The CDR3 is 17 amino acids. The CDR3 spells CASSTGTGVLKSTEAFF. The DNA for the CDR3 is TGTGCCAGCAGCACCGGGACAGGGGTTCTTAAGTCCACTGAAGCTTTCTTT.

In its sample, this clone was seen once. The CDR3, as DNA: TGTGCCATCAGTGAGTCCGTGACTTCTGGCTATGGCTACACCTTC. This encodes CAISESVTSGYGYTF. The rearrangement uses TRBV10-3 and TRBJ1-2; D remains ambiguous. The germline V gene has CDR1 ENHRY and CDR2 SYGVKD. Trimming stripped 0 bases from V and 4 bases from J, with 12 bases between. The CDR3 spans 15 residues.

The chain couples TRBV29-1 to TRBJ2-3; no clear D gene. This CDR3 region has 9 residues. V lost 3 bases and J 6 bases, leaving 1 base between the germline ends. The V gene's germline CDR1 is SQVTM and CDR2 ANQGSEA. DNA of the CDR3: TGCAGCGTTGATGATACGCAGTATTTT. This encodes CSVDDTQYF.

The gene calls are TRBV10-3 and TRBJ2-2; TRBD1 aligns across 10 bases. V dropped 6 bases and J dropped 5; count of bases not matched to a gene: 6. This CDR3 has 15 residues. Germline assignment: CDR1 ENHRY and CDR2 SYGVKD. CDR3 bases: TGTGCCATCAGCGAGACAGGGGGCCAAACCGGGGAGCTGTTTTTT. This sequence encodes CAISETGGQTGELFF.

V gene TRBV6-5 combines with J gene TRBJ1-3; D possibly corresponds to TRBD1 (5 bases). Trimming took 8 bases from V and 2 from J, leaving 7 bases between them. The CDR3 spans 12 residues. From germline, CDR1 is MNHEY and CDR2 SVGAGI. The CDR3 nucleotides read TGTGCCAGCCAGGGCCCTGGAAACACCATATATTTT. This encodes CASQGPGNTIYF.